This T cell receptor (beta chain) was found in a study of shared clonotypes between healthy human individuals. The CDR3 runs 12 residues. Germline V CDR1 and CDR2: SGHVS, FQNEAQ. The V segment lost 1 base and the J segment 10 bases; nucleotides outside the gene matches: 4. Sequenced by immunoSEQ multiplex PCR; TCRdb stores in-frame clones only, minus some. The data show 950,000 to 1,300,000 clones, with 70% to 80% seen just once and approximately 1.5% held by the top ten. The sample taken for sequencing was memory CD4+ T cells sorted from blood. Documented subset: CD45RA-negative fraction. The sequence derives from a man aged 18 to 30 in good health. This chain uses TRBV7-8 with TRBJ2-7; 7 bases are a match to TRBD1. The CDR3 bases are TGTGCCAGCAGCTTAGTCCAGGGGGTTCAGTACTTC. Its translation: CASSLVQGVQYF.